This TCR beta chain was obtained from a study of T cells after yellow fever vaccination. Study findings and constraints: Reappearing after the booster were most of the clones from primary vaccination (about 96% CD4, approximately 86% CD8). Abundant clonotypes from the bulk population could contaminate FACS-sorted repertoires. The secondary response was weaker, and its peak arrived faster, on day 5 versus 15.

TCR cDNA, made by 5'RACE template switching, carried an added universal primer site and UMIs. TCRdb reanalysed the 5' RACE reads using MiXCR and keeps one entry per CDR3 protein. Of about 130,000 distinct CDR3 sequences in the sample, under 8% were seen once. This clonotype has a count of ten or more. Its antigen is undetermined. The TCR comes from a man between 18 and 29 years old who received the YFV17D yellow fever vaccine. Sequencing used CD4+ T cells sorted from PBMCs, obtained 9 to 11 days after the first yellow fever vaccination.

The CDR3 bases are TGTGCCAGCAGTCATAGAGATACTGGGACCCAGTACTTC. Protein product: CASSHRDTGTQYF. This chain links TRBV6-5 with TRBJ2-5, with D uncertain. Germline loops: CDR1 MNHEY, CDR2 SVGAGI. Trimming removed 5 bases at V and 7 bases at J, with 14 bases between. This CDR3 has 13 amino acids.